The T cell receptor (beta chain) described here comes from a study of early T cells in non-severe SARS-CoV-2 infection. Study summary: From unsorted whole blood, bulk RNA was sequenced, and the chains remained unpaired. Study findings and constraints: VDJdb-based annotation leaned toward anti-spike CD8 responses and missed private and CD4 specificities.

Via MiXCR, TCRdb re-called the 5' RACE reads, giving one row per CDR3 protein. Of tens of thousands of distinct CDR3 sequences in the sample, less than 9.5% were seen once. The CDR3 is 14 residues long. Germline-derived CDR1 and CDR2 are SGDLS and YYNGEE. V shed 0 bases and J shed 2 bases, with 9 bases lying between them. Regarding this clonotype: The antigen is not known.

The chain employs TRBV9 and TRBJ2-7; D ambiguous. Sequenced input: whole blood. The receptor was derived from an adult who was a healthcare worker with PCR-confirmed SARS-CoV-2 infection or an uninfected control (not recorded which). The CDR3 DNA follows: TGTGCCAGCAGCGTAGGAGGCTTCCCCTACGAGCAGTACTTC. Translation: CASSVGGFPYEQYF.